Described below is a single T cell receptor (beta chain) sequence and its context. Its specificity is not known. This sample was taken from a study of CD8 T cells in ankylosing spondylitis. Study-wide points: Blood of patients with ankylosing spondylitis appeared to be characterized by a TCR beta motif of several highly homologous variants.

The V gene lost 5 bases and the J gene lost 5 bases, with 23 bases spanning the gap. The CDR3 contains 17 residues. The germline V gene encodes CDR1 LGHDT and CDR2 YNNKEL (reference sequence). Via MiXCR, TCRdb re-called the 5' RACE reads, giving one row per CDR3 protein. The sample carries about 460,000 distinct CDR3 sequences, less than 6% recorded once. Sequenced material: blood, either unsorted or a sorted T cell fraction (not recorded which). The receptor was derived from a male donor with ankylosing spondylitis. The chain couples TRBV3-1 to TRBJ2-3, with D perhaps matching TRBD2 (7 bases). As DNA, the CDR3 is TGTGCCAGCAGCTCACGCGGGGGCAGGGTCGATGGAGATACGCAGTATTTT. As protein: CASSSRGGRVDGDTQYF.